Shown below are 9 T cell receptor beta chains from a single sample sequenced in a study of siplizumab effects on memory and regulatory T cells. Here immunoSEQ multiplex PCR was the method, and the copy in TCRdb shows in-frame clones only, minus some. The sample lists 85,000 or so clones; roughly 94% were seen once. Sequencing was performed on CD8+ T cells sorted from blood. Every receptor here comes from a human donor in good health.

The rearrangement joins TRBV9 to TRBJ1-1; no reliable D call. Germline values: CDR1 SGDLS, CDR2 YYNGEE. V was clipped by 0 bases and J by 4 bases, with 7 bases between them. There are 13 residues in the CDR3. Written as DNA, the CDR3 is TGTGCCAGCAGCGTAGGGCACAGCACTGAAGCTTTCTTT. Translation gives CASSVGHSTEAFF.

Of note for this clone: Distinct nucleotide sequences in the sample also encode this CDR3. J is TRBJ2-7 and V is TRBV27; D gene unclear. CDR3 length equals 13 residues. Germline V CDR1 and CDR2: MNHEY, SMNVEV (reference sequence). Trimming cost V 4 bases and J 3 bases, with 10 bases left between them. This CDR3 reads CASSYRTDYEQYF. DNA for the CDR3: TGTGCCAGCAGTTATCGGACGGACTACGAGCAGTACTTC.

The CDR3 nucleotides are TGTGCCAGCGTGTCGGGGCTGTCCCAGTACTTC. It codes for CASVSGLSQYF. The gene calls are TRBV7-9 and TRBJ2-5, with D perhaps matching TRBD1 or TRBD2 (5 bases each). CDR1 and CDR2 from the germline V gene are SEHNR and FQNEAQ (reference sequence). V was shortened by 8 bases and J by 9 bases, with 13 bases between the two germline ends. The CDR3 consists of 11 residues.

This clone was seen once. The V call is TRBV5-6, the J call TRBJ1-1; D uncertain. Trimming pared 3 bases from V and 3 bases from J, leaving 15 bases between. CDR1 SGHDT and CDR2 YYEEEE come from the germline V gene. The CDR3 consists of 15 residues. In nucleotides, the CDR3 is TGTGCCAGCAGCTACTTCGCAAGGGTGGACACTGAAGCTTTCTTT. This translates into CASSYFARVDTEAFF. Looking up the rest from reference TRBV5-6 and TRBJ1-1 gives the full variable domain: DAGVTQSPTHLIKTRGQQVTLRCSPKSGHDTVSWYQQALGQGPQFIFQYYEEEERQRGNFPDRFSGHQFPNYSSELNVNALLLGDSALYLCASSYFARVDTEAFFGQGTRLTVV.

The chain joins TRBV19 to TRBJ1-2; D remains ambiguous. With 6 bases removed from V and 0 bases from J, the gap between germline ends came to 8 bases. Per the germline V gene, CDR1 is LNHDA and CDR2 is SQIVND (reference sequence). This CDR3 spans 13 amino acids. This chain's CDR3 is CASSFSTNYGYTF. CDR3 sequence (DNA): TGTGCCAGTAGCTTCAGTACTAACTATGGCTACACCTTC. The complete variable domain, with remaining parts taken from reference TRBV19 and TRBJ1-2, reads DGGITQSPKYLFRKEGQNVTLSCEQNLNHDAMYWYRQDPGQGLRLIYYSQIVNDFQKGDIAEGYSVSREKKESFPLTVTSAQKNPTAFYLCASSFSTNYGYTFGSGTRLTVV.

This clone was seen only once. The chain joins TRBV11-2 to TRBJ1-1, with TRBD1 as a possible D gene (6 bases). V was trimmed by 0 bases and J by 4 bases, leaving 21 bases between them. The CDR3 sequence is 18 residues long. CDR1 SGHAT and CDR2 FQNNGV come from the germline V gene. The CDR3 loop is CASSLDWEGEGMATEAFF. The CDR3 DNA reads as TGTGCCAGCAGCTTAGATTGGGAGGGGGAGGGTATGGCCACTGAAGCTTTCTTT.

The chain employs TRBV7-9 and TRBJ1-1, with 10 bases identical to TRBD1. The CDR3 is made up of 12 amino acids. V dropped 5 bases and J dropped 10; count of bases not matched to a gene: 4. Germline values: CDR1 SEHNR, CDR2 FQNEAQ (reference sequence). The CDR3 region has the DNA TGTGCCAGCAGCCCGGGACAGGGGTTAGCTTTCTTT. Its translation: CASSPGQGLAFF.

The chain employs TRBV10-2 and TRBJ2-7, with D perhaps matching TRBD1 or TRBD2 (5 bases each). Per the germline V gene, CDR1 is WSHSY and CDR2 is SAAADI. V was trimmed by 5 bases and J by 6 bases, leaving 26 bases between them. There are 17 residues in the CDR3. CDR3 in DNA: TGCGCCAGCAGTTCTATTCCCTCGGGACGGAGAGCAATCGAGCAGTACTTC. It translates to CASSSIPSGRRAIEQYF.

The rearrangement links TRBV4-1 to TRBJ2-3, with unresolved D. Germline V gene data show CDR1 as MGHRA and CDR2 as YSYEKL. The germline V and J ends were trimmed by 4 bases and 4 bases, with 9 bases remaining between them. The CDR3 runs to 13 residues. The CDR3 sequence: CASSPPTPDTQYF. In DNA form, the CDR3 reads TGCGCCAGCAGCCCTCCTACCCCAGATACGCAGTATTTT.